The source of this T cell receptor beta chain is a study of neoadjuvant anti-PD-1 for oral cavity cancer. Study information: Patients without progression got a fourth dose around day 43. Study-level results: Only three patients per response group were TCR-analyzed; validation needed.

This clone was counted between two and nine times. Antigen specificity is unknown. Time point here: after neoadjuvant nivolumab, at surgical resection. Patients were newly diagnosed with stage II-IVA oral cavity squamous cell carcinoma without prior systemic or radiation treatment. Clones were sequenced by immunoSEQ multiplex PCR, and TCRdb holds only the in-frame ones, with some missing. The sample yields about 23,000 clones, 26% seen once. The CDR3 is 15 amino acids. The germline V gene encodes CDR1 SGHNT and CDR2 YYREEE (reference sequence). The ends lost 5 bases at V and 5 bases at J; junction bases unmatched: 9.

This specimen consisted of tumor tissue, obtained after nivolumab (anti-PD-1) treatment. This TCR came from a person aged 40 to 85 with oral cavity squamous cell carcinoma. The chain uses TRBV5-4 and TRBJ2-2; 7 bases fit TRBD1. CDR3 sequence (DNA): TGTGCCAGCAGGGGAACAGGGGCCTCTACCGGGGAGCTGTTTTTT. Translating gives CASRGTGASTGELFF. Filled out from reference TRBV5-4 and TRBJ2-2, the complete variable domain reads ETGVTQSPTHLIKTRGQQVTLRCSSQSGHNTVSWYQQALGQGPQFIFQYYREEENGRGNFPPRFSGLQFPNYSSELNVNALELDDSALYLCASRGTGASTGELFFGEGSRLTVL.